This TCR beta chain was captured in a study of blood T cell repertoires in COVID-19. Study as a whole: Researchers got acute and convalescent COVID-19 samples from the United States, Italy and Spain. In each case, the material was cDNA or gDNA derived from T cells, B-cell-depleted T cells, or PBMCs.

The CDR3 is 14 residues long. V was clipped by 8 bases and J by 8 bases, with 16 bases between them. CDR1 and CDR2 from the germline V gene are WSHSY and SAAADI. This clone was seen once. In the original workflow: Amplification from reference gene primers served as the basis for estimated nucleated cell counts. TCRdb keeps only in-frame clones here, not all; method: immunoSEQ multiplex PCR. The DNA gave D and trimming, while V, J and clone size come from that table. The table records 400,000 to 550,000 clones, nearly 90% of them present only once. Living in under 30 US areas, the participants were between about 18 and 100 years of age.

Material: PBMCs or T cells enriched from blood (not recorded which). The V call is TRBV10-2, the J call TRBJ1-6, with D maybe TRBD1 (5 bases). The TCR originated in a woman aged 18 to 35 with acute COVID-19. The CDR3 bases are TGCGCCAGCGGATTTGGGGGGAGGTATTCACCCCTCCACTTT. This encodes CASGFGGRYSPLHF.